The 29 T cell receptor beta chains below come from one sample, sequenced in a study of T cell responses to AZD1222 COVID-19 vaccine. The method was immunoSEQ multiplex PCR; TCRdb's version includes in-frame clones alone and lacks a portion of them. The sample holds 75,000 to 95,000 clones, about 92% seen once. This sample comprised peripheral blood, obtained 28 days after the second AZD1222 dose. The receptors shown here come from an adult who received the AZD1222 COVID-19 vaccine.

The V and J genes are TRBV18 and TRBJ1-4; TRBD1 might be the D (6 bases). The CDR3 runs to 14 residues. Germline V lookup: CDR1 KGHSH, CDR2 LQKENI. V was pared by 3 bases and J by 8 bases, with 13 bases between. CDR3 loop: CASSPTQGWEKLFF. CDR3 sequence (DNA): TGTGCCAGCTCACCGACACAGGGTTGGGAAAAACTGTTTTTT.

The chain joins TRBV5-6 to TRBJ1-1, with D unclear. The CDR3 sequence is 13 residues long. V shed 1 base and J shed 0 bases, with 4 bases lying between them. CDR1 and CDR2 (germline): SGHDT, YYEEEE. DNA for the CDR3: TGTGCCAGCAGCTTGTTGATGAACACTGAAGCTTTCTTT. Its protein product is CASSLLMNTEAFF. The full variable domain, in which reference TRBV5-6 and TRBJ1-1 provide the parts outside the CDR3, is DAGVTQSPTHLIKTRGQQVTLRCSPKSGHDTVSWYQQALGQGPQFIFQYYEEEERQRGNFPDRFSGHQFPNYSSELNVNALLLGDSALYLCASSLLMNTEAFFGQGTRLTVV.

Only one count was recorded for this clone. The chain links TRBV5-1 to TRBJ2-2, with D maybe TRBD2 (5 bases). The CDR3 consists of 16 residues. Germline V lookup: CDR1 SGHRS, CDR2 YFSETQ. Trimming pared 4 bases from V and 6 bases from J, leaving 19 bases between. CDR3 sequence (DNA): TGCGCCAGCAGCCCCGTTGCGGGTATAGCCGCCGGGGAGCTGTTTTTT. Encoded protein: CASSPVAGIAAGELFF.

The chain links TRBV5-1 to TRBJ2-1; D tentatively reads TRBD1 or TRBD2 (5 bases each). The ends were cut back, 4 bases at V and 3 bases at J, with 17 bases in the middle. The CDR3 is 16 amino acids. CDR1 is SGHRS and CDR2 is YFSETQ in the germline V gene. CDR3 DNA sequence: TGCGCCAGCAGCGCATCCGGGACCGCTATCTACAATGAGCAGTTCTTC. Its protein product is CASSASGTAIYNEQFF. Variable domain in full (rest from reference TRBV5-1 and TRBJ2-1): KAGVTQTPRYLIKTRGQQVTLSCSPISGHRSVSWYQQTPGQGLQFLFEYFSETQRNKGNFPGRFSGRQFSNSRSEMNVSTLELGDSALYLCASSASGTAIYNEQFFGPGTRLTVL.

The chain joins TRBV11-3 to TRBJ2-5; D is undetermined. Germline loops: CDR1 SGHNT, CDR2 YENEEA. CDR3 length: 15 amino acids. Trimming left V 2 bases short and J 2 bases short, with 12 bases between. The CDR3: CASSLQAGTQETQYF. The CDR3 coding sequence is TGTGCCAGCAGCTTACAGGCCGGAACTCAAGAGACCCAGTACTTC.

This clone appeared once. The chain has TRBV19 and TRBJ1-2, with a possible D match to TRBD1 (6 bases). Germline V gene data show CDR1 as LNHDA and CDR2 as SQIVND (reference sequence). This CDR3 comprises 13 residues. Between the trimmed V and J ends, which lost 9 bases and 1 base, there was a span of 12 bases. The CDR3 DNA follows: TGTGCCAGGAAGGACAGCGATAACTATGGCTACACCTTC. Translating it yields CARKDSDNYGYTF.

V gene TRBV9 combines with J gene TRBJ1-1, with 9 nucleotides matching TRBD1. The CDR3 extends over 15 amino acids. After removal of 4 bases from V and 0 bases from J, the junction contained 4 bases not matched to a gene. Germline V gene lookup returns CDR1 SGDLS and CDR2 YYNGEE. CDR3 sequence reads: CASSLGQGLNTEAFF. DNA for the CDR3: TGTGCCAGCAGCTTGGGACAGGGACTGAACACTGAAGCTTTCTTT. The full variable domain, completed using reference TRBV9 and TRBJ1-1, is DSGVTQTPKHLITATGQRVTLRCSPRSGDLSVYWYQQSLDQGLQFLIQYYNGEERAKGNILERFSAQQFPDLHSELNLSSLELGDSALYFCASSLGQGLNTEAFFGQGTRLTVV.

V is TRBV11-2 and J is TRBJ1-1, with a possible D match to TRBD1 (5 bases). The CDR3 contains 13 residues. Per germline, CDR1 SGHAT and CDR2 FQNNGV. V lost 7 bases and J lost 11, with 20 bases in between. The CDR3 DNA is TGTGCCAGCATCCCCCAGGCCAGGGCGGGGGCTTTCTTT. Encoded protein: CASIPQARAGAFF. Drawing the rest from reference TRBV11-2 and TRBJ1-1, the complete variable domain is EAGVAQSPRYKIIEKRQSVAFWCNPISGHATLYWYQQILGQGPKLLIQFQNNGVVDDSQLPKDRFSAERLKGVDSTLKIQPAKLEDSAVYLCASIPQARAGAFFGQGTRLTVV.

This clone was counted a few times. The rearrangement uses TRBV6-5 and TRBJ1-6; no reliable D call. This CDR3 contains 15 residues. From germline, CDR1 is MNHEY and CDR2 SVGAGI. Trimming removed 7 bases from V and 0 bases from J, with 10 bases in between. The CDR3 loop is CASKDTSSYNSPLHF. Written as DNA, the CDR3 is TGTGCCAGCAAAGACACGAGCTCCTATAATTCACCCCTCCACTTT.

V is TRBV5-1 and J is TRBJ1-3; 7 nucleotides agree with TRBD1. This CDR3 is 15 amino acids long. The germline CDR1 and CDR2 sequences are SGHRS and YFSETQ. V gave up 3 bases and J gave up 2 bases; unmatched junction bases: 5. The CDR3 nucleotides read TGCGCCAGCAGCTGGGACAGATCTCCTGGAAACACCATATATTTT. Protein sequence: CASSWDRSPGNTIYF.

V is TRBV14 and J is TRBJ2-5; possible D gene TRBD2, 5 bases. Deletions cut 4 bases from V and 0 bases from J, with 15 bases between. The CDR3 contains 16 residues. Germline lookup yields CDR1 SGHDN and CDR2 FVKESK. The CDR3 nucleotides read TGTGCCAGCAGCCGTTCGGGGATAGGGTACCAAGAGACCCAGTACTTC. Protein product: CASSRSGIGYQETQYF.

The V call is TRBV5-6, the J call TRBJ1-2; D uncertain. This CDR3 is built from 13 residues. V lost 0 bases and J 3 bases, leaving 6 bases between the germline ends. Germline V CDR1 and CDR2: SGHDT, YYEEEE. This CDR3 reads CASSLETYYGYTF. The CDR3 DNA follows: TGTGCCAGCAGCTTGGAGACGTACTATGGCTACACCTTC. The entire variable domain, with the rest obtained from reference TRBV5-6 and TRBJ1-2, is as follows: DAGVTQSPTHLIKTRGQQVTLRCSPKSGHDTVSWYQQALGQGPQFIFQYYEEEERQRGNFPDRFSGHQFPNYSSELNVNALLLGDSALYLCASSLETYYGYTFGSGTRLTVV.

The chain joins TRBV27 to TRBJ1-2, with unresolved D. Per the germline V gene, CDR1 is MNHEY and CDR2 is SMNVEV (reference sequence). V gave up 6 bases and J gave up 2 bases, with 13 bases separating them. CDR3 length: 14 residues. The DNA for the CDR3 is TGTGCCAGCAGGGTCGGAGTAGGGAACTATGGCTACACCTTC. Protein sequence: CASRVGVGNYGYTF.

The rearrangement uses TRBV5-5 and TRBJ2-7; D unresolved. CDR3 length: 13 residues. Trimming stripped 4 bases from V and 1 base from J, with 9 bases between. CDR1 is SGHKS and CDR2 is YYEKEE in the germline V gene (reference sequence). The CDR3 DNA sequence: TGTGCCAGCAGCCCCGGCCGTTCCTACGAGCAGTACGTC. Translation: CASSPGRSYEQYV.

This chain joins TRBV3-1 (or the pseudogene TRBV3-2) and TRBJ2-7; no firm D call. Germline-derived CDR1 and CDR2 are LGHDT and YNNKEL (reference sequence). V lost 1 base and J lost 6, with 13 bases in between. There are 14 residues in the CDR3. CDR3 sequence: CASSQGIPSPEQYV. CDR3 sequence (DNA): TGTGCCAGCAGCCAAGGTATACCCAGCCCCGAGCAGTACGTC.

This chain joins TRBV28 and TRBJ1-4; tentatively, D is TRBD1 (5 bases). V lost 6 bases to trimming and J lost 8 bases, with 19 bases between them. This CDR3 comprises 15 residues. Germline assignment: CDR1 MDHEN and CDR2 SYDVKM. The CDR3 loop is CASSLPGRVGEKLFF. The CDR3 DNA follows: TGTGCCAGCAGCCTCCCCGGCAGGGTAGGAGAAAAACTGTTTTTT.

To note about this clone: The junction differs from germline at one of its ends, possibly a read error. The chain links TRBV27 to TRBJ2-1; the D gene is possibly TRBD1 (6 bases). The CDR3 totals 12 residues. Per germline, CDR1 MNHEY and CDR2 SMNVEV (reference sequence). The CDR3 here is CASSPPGDEEFF. Written as DNA, the CDR3 is TGTGCCAGCAGTCCACCAGGGGATGAGGAGTTCTTC.

A few counts support this clone. The V gene is TRBV3-1 (or the pseudogene TRBV3-2), the J gene TRBJ1-1; D might be TRBD1 (5 bases). Trimming cost V 1 base and J 0 bases, with 9 bases left between them. The length of the CDR3 is 15 residues. Per germline, CDR1 LGHDT and CDR2 YNNKEL (reference sequence). This CDR3 is CASSQGQTLNTEAFF. The CDR3 DNA reads as TGTGCCAGCAGCCAAGGACAGACACTGAACACTGAAGCTTTCTTT.

The CDR3 DNA follows: TGTGCCAGCAGCGTATCGGCGGGGGGGCAAGAGACCCAGTACTTC. Translated, it gives CASSVSAGGQETQYF. The rearrangement joins TRBV9 to TRBJ2-5; TRBD2 matches 9 bases. The CDR3 extends over 15 amino acids. V lost 1 base and J lost 2; bases outside the gene matches: 3. Germline CDR1 SGDLS, CDR2 YYNGEE.

The chain carries TRBV12-3 or TRBV12-4 and TRBJ2-7; possible D gene TRBD1, 5 bases. V lost 1 base, J lost 4 bases, and 8 bases lay in between. The CDR3 sequence is 13 residues long. This CDR3 reads CASSLDKGYEQYF. Written as DNA, the CDR3 is TGTGCCAGCAGTTTAGATAAGGGGTACGAGCAGTACTTC.

The rearrangement links TRBV4-1 to TRBJ2-2; D remains ambiguous. Germline V gives CDR1 MGHRA, CDR2 YSYEKL. V lost 0 bases and J 9 bases, leaving 14 bases between the germline ends. The CDR3 is 15 amino acids. The chain's CDR3 is CASSQDRATQRELFF. The DNA for the CDR3 is TGCGCCAGCAGCCAAGATAGGGCCACTCAACGGGAGCTGTTTTTT.

The gene calls are TRBV19 and TRBJ2-3; no clear D. Looked up from germline, CDR1 is LNHDA and CDR2 is SQIVND (reference sequence). The CDR3 contains 12 residues. V was pared by 6 bases and J by 3 bases, with 7 bases between. The CDR3 sequence is CASSRRTDTQYF. In nucleotides, the CDR3 is TGTGCCAGTAGCCGTAGGACAGATACGCAGTATTTT.

The chain combines TRBV4-1 with TRBJ2-5; the match to TRBD2 covers 8 bases. CDR3 length equals 15 residues. V gave up 3 bases and J gave up 5 bases; unmatched junction bases: 8. Germline loops: CDR1 MGHRA, CDR2 YSYEKL. In nucleotides, the CDR3 is TGCGCCAGCAGCCAGGGAGGACTAGCATCGGAGACCCAGTACTTC. It encodes CASSQGGLASETQYF.

In DNA form, the CDR3 reads TGTGCCAGCAGTCCCCGTGTAGTCGGAAACACCATATATTTT. It is translated as CASSPRVVGNTIYF. The chain is built from TRBV7-2 and TRBJ1-3; D gene uncertain. This CDR3 spans 14 amino acids. CDR1 and CDR2 (germline): SGHTA, FQGNSA. Trimming left V 6 bases short and J 4 bases short, with 13 bases between.

The chain couples TRBV6-5 to TRBJ2-5; D remains unclear. This CDR3 comprises 14 residues. Looked up from germline, CDR1 is MNHEY and CDR2 is SVGAGI. V dropped 2 bases and J dropped 2 bases, with 9 bases sitting between them. In nucleotides, the CDR3 is TGTGCCAGCAGTTACACCATCACACAAGAGACCCAGTACTTC. This encodes CASSYTITQETQYF.

The gene calls are TRBV27 and TRBJ2-7, with unresolved D. Germline V gives CDR1 MNHEY, CDR2 SMNVEV (reference sequence). This CDR3 region has 12 residues. Trimming shortened V by 5 bases and J by 1 base, and 6 bases separated the two germline ends. This CDR3 is CASSESSYEQYF. The CDR3 nucleotides read TGTGCCAGCAGTGAGTCTTCCTACGAGCAGTACTTC.

V is TRBV4-2 and J is TRBJ2-5; TRBD1 is a possible D gene (6 bases). This CDR3 region has 16 residues. Germline CDR1 reads LGHNA; CDR2 reads YNFKEQ. The V and J ends lost 4 bases and 0 bases respectively, with 15 bases between them. CDR3 DNA: TGTGCCAGCAGCCTACCATCGGACAGCAACCAAGAGACCCAGTACTTC. This codes for CASSLPSDSNQETQYF.

The rearrangement links TRBV7-2 to TRBJ2-3; possible D gene TRBD1, 5 bases. Germline CDR1 and CDR2: SGHTA and FQGNSA. V lost 3 bases to trimming and J lost 7 bases, with 11 bases between them. The CDR3 is 13 amino acids. The CDR3 DNA sequence: TGTGCCAGCAGCTTCTCGACGGACAATACGCAGTATTTT. Protein product: CASSFSTDNTQYF.

This clone was detected once. This chain uses TRBV5-1 with TRBJ1-5; D unclear. This CDR3 is built from 13 residues. Looked up from germline, CDR1 is SGHRS and CDR2 is YFSETQ. V dropped 0 bases and J dropped 0 bases, with 1 base sitting between them. CDR3 nucleotides: TGCGCCAGCAGCTTGGTTAGCAATCAGCCCCAGCATTTT. This sequence encodes CASSLVSNQPQHF. Supplemented by reference TRBV5-1 and TRBJ1-5, the full variable domain reads KAGVTQTPRYLIKTRGQQVTLSCSPISGHRSVSWYQQTPGQGLQFLFEYFSETQRNKGNFPGRFSGRQFSNSRSEMNVSTLELGDSALYLCASSLVSNQPQHFGDGTRLSIL.